Reported below is one T cell receptor (beta chain). This clonotype was observed at least ten times. This receptor's antigen is unknown. Base qualities are missing; no much larger clone stands one base away. The germline V gene provides CDR1 SGHRS and CDR2 YFSETQ. At the junction V is shortened by 4 bases and J by 4 bases; bases outside the gene matches: 6. The CDR3 contains 16 residues, cysteine and phenylalanine counted. Here the CDR3 DNA is all that survives: 48 bases in frame from base 1. Any patient with an uncontrolled infection, another autoimmune disease, pregnancy or lactation was excluded. Diagnoses were based on clinical symptoms, serum thyroxine and TRAb, thyroid ultrasound and orbital computed tomography. Trizol reagent was used to extract total RNA, and RNA quality was then checked on an Agilent 2100 Bioanalyzer. The source of the sample is a study of T cells in Graves' hyperthyroidism and ophthalmopathy (dated by TCRdb to the late 2010s). Background on the whole study: TCR V-J signatures able to tell the groups apart were searched for in a discovery cohort of 100 patients, of whom 40 to 45 had Graves' ophthalmopathy and around 57 had stable Graves' hyperthyroidism. Whether ophthalmopathy could be predicted prospectively was tested in an independent validation cohort made up of fewer than 20 hyperthyroidism patients plus 17 patients who later progressed to ophthalmopathy. For training and testing, the 100 or so patients in the discovery cohort were randomly divided in a 7:3 ratio. Thyroid tissue and blood T-cell repertoires from about six Graves' hyperthyroidism patients were also compared in the study. After blood sampling, hyperthyroidism patients were treated with methimazole at a starting dose of 30 mg daily, and ophthalmopathy patients were treated with high-dose intravenous methylprednisolone. TCR Vbeta CDR3 sequencing of 140 or so peripheral blood samples (43 ophthalmopathy, 75 to 85 hyperthyroidism and roughly 17 progressor patients) is reported in the paper.

Amplification of TCR beta CDR3 regions was carried out from RNA transcripts. The TCR CDR3 was subjected to a first round of RT-PCR using the HTBI primer set and the Qiagen OneStep RT-PCR kit. The libraries were constructed in a second round of multiplex PCR and then size-selected and purified. The libraries were sequenced on an Illumina HiSeq2000 using paired-end 100 bp reads. In the original analysis: SOAPnuke was used to process the raw data, throwing out any read that contained adapters or uncalled bases, had a mean Phred below 15, or lacked an exact constant-primer or identifier match. COPE v1.2.5 was used to merge the high-quality paired reads, and each unique nucleotide sequence was defined as a clonotype. MiTCR v1.1 was used to align the clonotypes against IMGT TRBV, TRBD and TRBJ reference segments. The analysis was restricted to V-J combinations with a frequency above 0.0001, which together covered 99.2% of the repertoires. The TCS score was defined as F50 (clonal expansion) divided by E x V (chaos), with BLOSUM62-based TCRdist calculated between CDR3 peptides within each V-J. Welch's t-statistics and random forest reduced fewer than 600 V-J features to fewer than 15, which were used in a naive Bayes classifier (R e1071). The Morisita-Horn index was used to measure how similar the thyroid and blood repertoires were. The raw public reads went through TCRdb reprocessing: fastp at Q25, MiXCR clone calling, in-frame beta chains kept. Rows with one shared CDR3 protein collapse into an entry with the most common genes and DNA. The V and J calls here are based on TCRdb, not the publication. The table for this sample lists hundreds of thousands of distinct CDR3 sequences; nearly 45% of them were counted only once. The ten top clones hold more than 7% of the sample.

Findings and caveats that apply to the study as a whole: Blood samples also contained most of the expanded thyroid clonotypes (frequency above 0.001), which suggests that blood repertoires may reflect thyroid immune responses. No statistical method was used to set the sample size in advance, and investigators knew the group allocation. Ophthalmopathy was separated from stable hyperthyroidism by a 13 V-J signature model, with over 85% sensitivity and roughly 81% specificity obtained in cross-validation and 80%/75% obtained in testing. In validation, progression to ophthalmopathy was predicted by the model with nearly 71% sensitivity and under 85% specificity, a median of around 6.5 months before onset.

The TCR comes from an adult man with Graves' disease, either hyperthyroidism or ophthalmopathy (not recorded which). The sample was peripheral blood or thyroid tissue (not recorded which). The sequence joins TRBV5-1 to TRBJ1-5; 12 bases in between match TRBD1. The CDR3 here reads CASSVGTGGLNQPQHF. The nucleotide sequence is given as TGCGCCAGCAGCGTCGGGACAGGGGGCTTGAATCAGCCCCAGCATTTT.